Shown below are 21 T cell receptor beta chains from a single sample sequenced in a study of OX40 agonist ivuxolimab in advanced cancers. TCRdb's table, derived via immunoSEQ multiplex PCR, lists solely in-frame clones and lacks some. The sample contains roughly 90,000 clones, roughly 89% of which appear only once. The sequenced sample was CD4+ or CD8+ T cells sorted from blood, obtained in a trial of the OX40 agonist ivuxolimab. Receptors were obtained from an adult with an advanced solid tumor such as melanoma, head and neck, liver or kidney cancer.

This clone was detected a few times. Here the CDR3 reads CASSLEGGKEQPQHF. DNA of the CDR3: TGCGCCAGCAGCTTGGAGGGGGGGAAGGAACAGCCCCAGCATTTT. This sequence joins TRBV5-1 and TRBJ1-5; weak D call: TRBD1 (6 bases). V was pared by 0 bases and J by 7 bases, with 14 bases between. This CDR3 contains 15 residues. Looked up from germline, CDR1 is SGHRS and CDR2 is YFSETQ. Variable domain in full (rest from reference TRBV5-1 and TRBJ1-5): KAGVTQTPRYLIKTRGQQVTLSCSPISGHRSVSWYQQTPGQGLQFLFEYFSETQRNKGNFPGRFSGRQFSNSRSEMNVSTLELGDSALYLCASSLEGGKEQPQHFGDGTRLSIL.

The chain combines TRBV5-1 with TRBJ2-3; D gene unclear. Germline V CDR1 and CDR2: SGHRS, YFSETQ. Trimming took 3 bases from V and 2 from J, leaving 13 bases between them. The length of the CDR3 is 15 residues. CDR3 residues: CASSWGTLVTDTQYF. CDR3 DNA sequence: TGCGCCAGCAGCTGGGGAACGCTAGTCACAGATACGCAGTATTTT.

This sequence joins TRBV7-2 and TRBJ1-2; TRBD1 matches 7 bases. The CDR3 has 13 amino acids. Germline V gene sequence: CDR1 SGHTA, CDR2 FQGNSA. The trim removed 4 bases at V and 7 bases at J, leaving 6 bases unmatched. CDR3 region: CASSYGTAFGYTF. CDR3 coding DNA: TGTGCCAGCAGCTACGGGACAGCGTTTGGCTACACCTTC.

J is TRBJ1-2 and V is TRBV6-5; D uncertain. Per germline, CDR1 MNHEY and CDR2 SVGAGI. The CDR3 covers 11 residues. Deletions cut 9 bases from V and 9 bases from J, with 14 bases between. CDR3 sequence: CASGQSLRYTF. CDR3 nucleotide sequence: TGTGCCAGTGGCCAGAGTCTTCGCTACACCTTC.

This clone was counted a single time. The junction shows a germline mismatch at one end, possibly a read error. This chain joins TRBV28 and TRBJ1-1; D is unresolved. The CDR3 length is 11 residues. CDR1 is MDHEN, CDR2 SYDVKM, per germline. CDR3 coding DNA: TGTGCCAGCAGTCTGATTACTCAACTGATTTTT. Protein: CASSLITQLIF.

The V and J genes are TRBV7-2 and TRBJ1-1; D gene unclear. This CDR3 comprises 14 residues. With 3 bases removed from V and 1 base from J, the gap between germline ends came to 9 bases. Germline V CDR1 and CDR2: SGHTA, FQGNSA. The CDR3 nucleotides are TGTGCCAGCAGCTTTGGACGGGCGAACACTGAAGCTTTCTTT. Translating gives CASSFGRANTEAFF.

The chain joins TRBV18 to TRBJ2-1, with TRBD1 identical over 11 bases. The CDR3 extends over 15 amino acids. Unmatched junction bases numbered 4, after V lost 3 bases and J lost 6 bases. Per germline, CDR1 KGHSH and CDR2 LQKENI. As DNA, the CDR3 is TGTGCCAGCTCACCTTCCGGGACAGGGGGCAATGAGCAGTTCTTC. Amino acid sequence: CASSPSGTGGNEQFF.

The chain employs TRBV11-2 and TRBJ2-6; no reliable D call. Trimming pared 1 base from V and 0 bases from J, leaving 4 bases between. Germline V gene sequence: CDR1 SGHAT, CDR2 FQNNGV. CDR3 size: 15 residues. CDR3 DNA sequence: TGTGCCAGCAGCTTAGGAAACTCTGGGGCCAACGTCCTGACTTTC. Protein: CASSLGNSGANVLTF.

The gene calls are TRBV7-2 and TRBJ2-7, with D perhaps matching TRBD1 or TRBD2 (5 bases each). Germline V gene sequence: CDR1 SGHTA, CDR2 FQGNSA. V was cut by 5 bases and J by 8 bases, with 19 bases left in between. This CDR3 has 14 amino acids. The CDR3 loop is CASSRMGVLAKQYF. The CDR3 DNA follows: TGTGCCAGCAGCCGTATGGGGGTTTTGGCGAAGCAGTACTTC.

The chain recombines TRBV28 with TRBJ2-7; D may correspond to TRBD1 or TRBD2 (5 bases each). Looked up from germline, CDR1 is MDHEN and CDR2 is SYDVKM. CDR3 length equals 14 residues. V shed 6 bases and J shed 1 base, with 13 bases lying between them. The CDR3 spells CASSTWGPSYEQYF. Here the CDR3 DNA reads TGTGCCAGCAGCACCTGGGGACCTTCCTACGAGCAGTACTTC.

The rearrangement uses TRBV5-4 and TRBJ1-3; TRBD1 might be the D (5 bases). CDR3 length equals 14 residues. Germline loops: CDR1 SGHNT, CDR2 YYREEE (reference sequence). The V and J ends lost 4 bases and 0 bases respectively, with 8 bases between them. CDR3 sequence reads: CASSIDSSGNTIYF. The CDR3 coding sequence is TGTGCCAGCAGCATTGACAGCTCTGGAAACACCATATATTTT.

The chain carries TRBV7-9 and TRBJ1-5; D is uncertain. With 2 bases removed from V and 1 base from J, the gap between germline ends came to 6 bases. The CDR3 is 14 residues long. The germline V gene has CDR1 SEHNR and CDR2 FQNEAQ (reference sequence). CDR3 region: CASSLKGSNQPQHF. CDR3 DNA: TGTGCCAGCAGCTTAAAGGGAAGCAATCAGCCCCAGCATTTT.

This chain connects TRBV18 to TRBJ1-2, with D tentatively TRBD1 (6 bases). The length of the CDR3 is 12 residues. CDR1 is KGHSH, CDR2 LQKENI, per germline. Trimming left V 2 bases short and J 11 bases short, with 12 bases between. CDR3 residues: CASSPAQGVYTF. Here the CDR3 DNA reads TGTGCCAGCTCACCAGCACAGGGAGTTTACACCTTC. Filled out from reference TRBV18 and TRBJ1-2, the complete variable domain reads NAGVMQNPRHLVRRRGQEARLRCSPMKGHSHVYWYRQLPEEGLKFMVYLQKENIIDESGMPKERFSAEFPKEGPSILRIQQVVRGDSAAYFCASSPAQGVYTFGSGTRLTVV.

This clone is a singleton in its sample. V usage is TRBV30 and J usage is TRBJ2-7; unclear D gene. The CDR3 totals 12 residues. The V end lost 1 base, the J end lost 1 base, and 5 bases lay between the germline ends. Germline V gene sequence: CDR1 GTSNPN, CDR2 SVGIG (reference sequence). CDR3 protein: CAWSDGSYEQYF. CDR3 bases: TGTGCCTGGAGTGACGGATCCTACGAGCAGTACTTC.

The chain has TRBV28 and TRBJ1-2, with D possibly matching TRBD1 (5 bases). With 8 bases removed from V and 3 bases from J, the gap between germline ends came to 16 bases. The CDR3 runs 14 residues. Germline lookup yields CDR1 MDHEN and CDR2 SYDVKM. For the CDR3, the DNA is TGTGCCAGCTCTTTGCTCGGGACGGACTATGGCTACACCTTC. Its translation: CASSLLGTDYGYTF.

This chain links TRBV29-1 with TRBJ2-5, with D tentatively TRBD1 (6 bases). Germline assignment: CDR1 SQVTM and CDR2 ANQGSEA. The V end was cut by 4 bases, the J end by 3 bases, with 9 bases between. The CDR3 is made up of 12 amino acids. As DNA, the CDR3 is TGCAGCGTTGCATACAGGGAAGAGACCCAGTACTTC. It specifies CSVAYREETQYF.

Details on this clone: In the same sample, other DNA sequences code for this CDR3. This chain links TRBV28 with TRBJ1-5; D is undetermined. Germline V lookup: CDR1 MDHEN, CDR2 SYDVKM. Trimming cost V 2 bases and J 2 bases, with 4 bases left between them. This CDR3 is 13 amino acids long. CDR3 DNA: TGTGCCAGCAGTTTAGATGGCAATCAGCCCCAGCATTTT. Translating it yields CASSLDGNQPQHF. The full variable domain, in which reference TRBV28 and TRBJ1-5 provide the parts outside the CDR3, is DVKVTQSSRYLVKRTGEKVFLECVQDMDHENMFWYRQDPGLGLRLIYFSYDVKMKEKGDIPEGYSVSREKKERFSLILESASTNQTSMYLCASSLDGNQPQHFGDGTRLSIL.

The genes are TRBV18 and TRBJ1-2; the D is unclear. The CDR3 is made up of 14 amino acids. V lost 1 base, J lost 0 bases, and 6 bases lay in between. Per germline, CDR1 KGHSH and CDR2 LQKENI. The CDR3 sequence: CASSPLPTNYGYTF. DNA of the CDR3: TGTGCCAGCTCACCACTACCGACTAACTATGGCTACACCTTC.

The chain combines TRBV7-2 with TRBJ1-3, with a weak D call TRBD1 (5 bases). The germline V gene has CDR1 SGHTA and CDR2 FQGNSA. This CDR3 is built from 15 residues. V was pared by 5 bases and J by 5 bases, with 16 bases between. Written as DNA, the CDR3 is TGTGCCAGCAGCCCCGATGGGGGGACTAGAAACACCATATATTTT. As protein: CASSPDGGTRNTIYF.

The chain joins TRBV29-1 to TRBJ1-1; D gene unclear. Germline CDR1 is SQVTM and CDR2 is ANQGSEA. The CDR3 loop spans 14 amino acids. V was pared by 4 bases and J by 0 bases, with 12 bases between. CDR3 in DNA: TGCAGCGTTGGGAACGCCGGATTGAACACTGAAGCTTTCTTT. This encodes CSVGNAGLNTEAFF.

This chain joins TRBV19 and TRBJ2-7; 7 bases are a match to TRBD2. The CDR3 length is 16 residues. The J segment lost 5 bases and the V segment lost 5 bases, leaving 15 bases of the junction unmatched. Germline loops: CDR1 LNHDA, CDR2 SQIVND (reference sequence). The DNA of the CDR3 is TGTGCCAGTAGTCTCCAGGATGGGAGGGCGATCGACGAGCAGTACTTC. Protein sequence: CASSLQDGRAIDEQYF.